The entry below describes one TCR beta chain. The data belong to a study of blood T cell repertoires in COVID-19. On the study more broadly: The United States, Italy and Spain provided the acute and convalescent COVID-19 samples.

Original handling: Amplification from reference gene primers served as the basis for estimated nucleated cell counts. The protocol was immunoSEQ multiplex PCR, while the TCRdb copy is restricted to in-frame clones and leaves out a portion. V, J and clone size are taken as reported in that table, and D and trimming were inferred from the DNA itself. The sample lists approximately 280,000 clones, around 89% occurring once. CDR3 length equals 16 residues. V lost 3 bases and J 4 bases, leaving 20 bases between the germline ends. CDR1 is SGHDT, CDR2 YYEEEE, per germline. The chain combines TRBV5-6 with TRBJ2-7, with TRBD1 as a possible D gene (6 bases). The sequence was collected from a man aged 40-49 years with acute or convalescent COVID-19. Sequenced sample: peripheral blood. The CDR3 DNA sequence: TGTGCCAGCAGCTCCAGCCTCGGGACAAAAAAATACGAGCAGTACTTC. Protein: CASSSSLGTKKYEQYF.